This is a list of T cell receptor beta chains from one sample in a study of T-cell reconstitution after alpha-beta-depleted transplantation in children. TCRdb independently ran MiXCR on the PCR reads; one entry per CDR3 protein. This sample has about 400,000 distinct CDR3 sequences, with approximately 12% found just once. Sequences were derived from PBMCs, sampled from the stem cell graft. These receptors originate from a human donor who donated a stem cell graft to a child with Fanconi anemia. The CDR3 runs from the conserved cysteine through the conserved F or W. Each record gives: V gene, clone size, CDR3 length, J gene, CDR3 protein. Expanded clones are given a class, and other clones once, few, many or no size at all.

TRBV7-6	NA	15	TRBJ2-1	CASSSGRNTYNEQFF
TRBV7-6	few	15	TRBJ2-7	CASSLGSTGLYEQYF
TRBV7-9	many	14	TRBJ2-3	CASSLGGAADTQYF
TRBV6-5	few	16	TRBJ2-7	CASSYSGLRYVNEQYF
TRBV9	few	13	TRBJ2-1	CASSIYSNNEQFF
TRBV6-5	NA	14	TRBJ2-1	CASSYALAGNEQFF
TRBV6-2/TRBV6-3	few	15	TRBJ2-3	CASSYTSESTDTQYF
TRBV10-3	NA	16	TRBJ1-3	CAISEQQPQPGNTIYF
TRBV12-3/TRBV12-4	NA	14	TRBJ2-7	CASSPGGGAYEQYF
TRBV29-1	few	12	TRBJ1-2	CSVGTGSYGYTF
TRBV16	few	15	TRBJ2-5	CASSQSAGGGETQYF
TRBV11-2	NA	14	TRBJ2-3	CASSRSLAGGPQYF
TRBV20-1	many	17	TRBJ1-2	CSAREKRGQDRSYGYTF
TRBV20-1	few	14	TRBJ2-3	CSARDQRGTDTQYF
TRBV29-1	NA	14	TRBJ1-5	CSVSGTGGDQPQHF
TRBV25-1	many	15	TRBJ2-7	CASSAGQGPIYEQYF
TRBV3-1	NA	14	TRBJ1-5	CASSQTGKDQPQHF
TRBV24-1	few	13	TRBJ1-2	CATSDWSGRGYTF
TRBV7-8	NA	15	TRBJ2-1	CASSFGTGSLDEQFF
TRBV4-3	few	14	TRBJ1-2	CASSQDPRGHGYTF